One sample yielded the 24 T cell receptor beta chains listed below, sequenced in a study of cytomegalovirus exposure and HLA in healthy donors. Sequenced by immunoSEQ multiplex PCR; TCRdb stores in-frame clones only, minus some. The sample lists roughly 170,000 clones, 80% to 85% occurring once. The sequencing sample was made of PBMCs. These receptors were obtained from a woman younger than 30 in good health and CMV-seropositive.

J is TRBJ2-1 and V is TRBV18, with 9 bases fitting TRBD1. V trimming: 6 bases; J trimming: 3 bases; junction bases outside the gene matches: 6. The CDR3 loop spans 15 amino acids. Germline CDR1 reads KGHSH; CDR2 reads LQKENI. The CDR3 reads CASSPGTGLYNEQFF. In nucleotides, the CDR3 is TGTGCCAGCTCTCCCGGGACAGGGCTCTACAATGAGCAGTTCTTC.

The chain has TRBV19 and TRBJ1-2; TRBD1 aligns across 10 bases. J was trimmed by 4 bases and V by 3 bases; bases with no gene match: 11. CDR3 length: 17 residues. Germline V CDR1 and CDR2: LNHDA, SQIVND (reference sequence). CDR3 region: CASSMARQGARGYGYTF. The CDR3 bases are TGTGCCAGTAGTATGGCCCGACAGGGGGCGCGAGGCTATGGCTACACCTTC.

The chain has TRBV19 and TRBJ1-2; TRBD1 agrees at 8 bases. This CDR3 contains 15 residues. Germline V gene lookup returns CDR1 LNHDA and CDR2 SQIVND (reference sequence). V lost 6 bases and J lost 3; bases outside the gene matches: 9. The CDR3 sequence is CASRDTGGADYGYTF. The CDR3 region has the DNA TGTGCCAGTAGGGACACAGGGGGAGCGGACTATGGCTACACCTTC.

This chain joins TRBV6-5 and TRBJ2-2; tentative D call: TRBD2 (6 bases). Germline CDR1 is MNHEY and CDR2 is SVGAGI. Trimming left V 6 bases short and J 7 bases short, with 18 bases between. This CDR3 has 15 residues. The CDR3 region has the DNA TGTGCCAGCAGCCCTGGGGGGTTGGGGATCGGGGAGCTGTTTTTT. Residues: CASSPGGLGIGELFF.

This chain links TRBV11-2 with TRBJ2-7, with 12 bases that match TRBD2. The CDR3 totals 15 residues. The germline CDR1 and CDR2 sequences are SGHAT and FQNNGV. The junction had 1 base not matched to a gene; V was cut back by 1 base and J by 3 bases. This chain's CDR3 is CASSLALAGGYEQYF. Written as DNA, the CDR3 is TGTGCCAGCAGCTTAGCACTAGCGGGGGGCTACGAGCAGTACTTC.

V is TRBV18 and J is TRBJ1-1, with 8 positions matching TRBD1. This CDR3 has 15 amino acids. Germline-derived CDR1 and CDR2 are KGHSH and LQKENI. Trimming removed 3 bases from V and 0 bases from J; junction bases left unmatched: 3. CDR3 coding DNA: TGTGCCAGCTCACCCGGGACAGGCTTGAACACTGAAGCTTTCTTT. Amino acids: CASSPGTGLNTEAFF.

CDR3 loop: CASSNSGGAFEQFF. CDR3 in DNA: TGTGCCAGCAGCAATAGCGGGGGGGCCTTTGAGCAGTTCTTC. The V call is TRBV6-5, the J call TRBJ2-1; TRBD2 agrees at 11 bases. The V and J ends lost 6 bases and 9 bases, in that order; junction bases with no gene match: 7. Germline values: CDR1 MNHEY, CDR2 SVGAGI. This CDR3 spans 14 amino acids.

V usage is TRBV28 and J usage is TRBJ2-1, with 12 bases matching TRBD2. The length of the CDR3 is 16 residues. Germline-derived CDR1 and CDR2 are MDHEN and SYDVKM. V gave up 2 bases and J gave up 9 bases; unmatched junction bases: 8. The CDR3 reads CASSLTLAGGFGEQFF. The DNA for the CDR3 is TGTGCCAGCAGTTTAACGCTAGCGGGGGGGTTTGGTGAGCAGTTCTTC.

The CDR3 is CSVVWQRDSYEQYF. As DNA, the CDR3 is TGCAGCGTTGTCTGGCAGCGAGACTCCTACGAGCAGTACTTC. V is TRBV29-1 and J is TRBJ2-7; the D is unclear. V lost 4 bases and J lost 0, with 13 bases in between. The CDR3 spans 14 residues. Germline-derived CDR1 and CDR2 are SQVTM and ANQGSEA.

The rearrangement links TRBV5-1 to TRBJ1-3, with 12 positions matching TRBD1. The CDR3 length is 16 residues. The V gene end was trimmed by 3 bases and the J gene end by 3 bases; junction bases not matched to a gene: 4. Germline CDR1 and CDR2: SGHRS and YFSETQ. Here the CDR3 reads CASSWGQGAVGNTIYF. The CDR3 nucleotides are TGCGCCAGCAGCTGGGGACAGGGGGCAGTTGGAAACACCATATATTTT.

J is TRBJ2-3 and V is TRBV20-1; no definite D call. Looked up from germline, CDR1 is DFQATT and CDR2 is SNEGSKA (reference sequence). CDR3 size: 10 residues. The germline V and J ends were trimmed by 6 bases and 6 bases, with 7 bases remaining between them. For the CDR3, the DNA is TGCAGTGCCAACCGGGATACGCAGTATTTT. Its protein is CSANRDTQYF.

The rearrangement joins TRBV19 to TRBJ1-3; D is undetermined. Trimming took 3 bases from V and 4 from J, leaving 16 bases between them. CDR3 length: 16 amino acids. Per the germline V gene, CDR1 is LNHDA and CDR2 is SQIVND (reference sequence). The CDR3 coding sequence is TGTGCCAGTAGTATCGGGGAACCTGGATGGGGAAACACCATATATTTT. Amino acid sequence: CASSIGEPGWGNTIYF.

DNA of the CDR3: TGTGCCAGCAGCAACCTAACAGGGAAAGGACAGCCCTTCGGGCCGTTCTTC. It translates to CASSNLTGKGQPFGPFF. This chain joins TRBV21-1 and TRBJ2-1; TRBD1, the table's D call, was not compared with the DNA. TRBV21-1 constitutes a pseudogene. The CDR3 sequence is 17 residues long.

This chain connects TRBV6-1 to TRBJ2-7, with 9 bases matching TRBD1. The CDR3 totals 13 residues. Looked up from germline, CDR1 is MNHNS and CDR2 is SASEGT. The trim removed 4 bases at V and 6 bases at J, leaving 4 bases unmatched. CDR3 amino acids: CASSAQGAIEQYF. In nucleotides, the CDR3 is TGTGCCAGCAGTGCACAGGGGGCGATCGAGCAGTACTTC.

The chain couples TRBV5-6 to TRBJ2-5, with D perhaps matching TRBD2 (7 bases). Germline CDR1 SGHDT, CDR2 YYEEEE. V lost 6 bases, J lost 2 bases, and 20 bases lay in between. The CDR3 totals 16 residues. This CDR3 is CASNSIGGAQQETQYF. CDR3 coding DNA: TGTGCCAGCAATTCCATTGGGGGGGCGCAACAAGAGACCCAGTACTTC.

The chain recombines TRBV19 with TRBJ2-7; D unclear. Germline V lookup: CDR1 LNHDA, CDR2 SQIVND (reference sequence). The CDR3 totals 13 residues. Trimming took 1 base from V and 1 from J, leaving 5 bases between them. The CDR3 spells CASSIGRSYEQYF. The CDR3 DNA reads as TGTGCCAGTAGTATAGGCCGGTCCTACGAGCAGTACTTC. The variable domain in full, completed from reference TRBV19 and TRBJ2-7, reads DGGITQSPKYLFRKEGQNVTLSCEQNLNHDAMYWYRQDPGQGLRLIYYSQIVNDFQKGDIAEGYSVSREKKESFPLTVTSAQKNPTAFYLCASSIGRSYEQYFGPGTRLTVT.

The chain couples TRBV25-1 to TRBJ2-7; no clear D. Germline V gene lookup returns CDR1 MGHDK and CDR2 SYGVNS. CDR3 length: 14 amino acids. V was clipped by 4 bases and J by 4 bases, with 14 bases between them. CDR3 coding DNA: TGTGCCAGCAGTGGGCTTTCTGGGCGATACGAGCAGTACTTC. Translation gives CASSGLSGRYEQYF.

The J gene is TRBJ2-5, the V gene TRBV2; 10 bases are shared with TRBD2. Per germline, CDR1 SNHLY and CDR2 FYNNEI. The junction had 7 bases not matched to a gene; V was cut back by 4 bases and J by 5 bases. The CDR3 consists of 15 residues. In nucleotides, the CDR3 is TGTGCCAGCAGTGCTAGCGGGGGACCTTCGGAGACCCAGTACTTC. This translates into CASSASGGPSETQYF.

This rearrangement joins TRBV6-5 to TRBJ2-5; TRBD2 might be the D (7 bases). CDR1 and CDR2 (germline): MNHEY, SVGAGI. Trimming took 5 bases from V and 9 from J, leaving 19 bases between them. This CDR3 contains 14 residues. The DNA of the CDR3 is TGTGCCAGCAGTAGAGAGGGAGGGGGGGGGCCCCAGTACTTC. Translation: CASSREGGGGPQYF.

This rearrangement joins TRBV13 to TRBJ1-4; 9 nucleotides agree with TRBD1. CDR3 length equals 15 residues. Germline loops: CDR1 PRHDT, CDR2 FYEKMQ (reference sequence). The junction had 4 bases not matched to a gene; V was cut back by 5 bases and J by 3 bases. The CDR3 nucleotides are TGTGCCAGCAGCCCCCGGACAGGGGCTAATGAAAAACTGTTTTTT. This sequence encodes CASSPRTGANEKLFF.

This clone was seen at least ten times. The chain carries TRBV6-4 and TRBJ1-6; tentatively, D is TRBD1 (6 bases). The CDR3 contains 15 residues. Germline CDR1 is MRHNA and CDR2 is SNTAGT. The germline V and J ends were trimmed by 5 bases and 10 bases, with 18 bases remaining between them. The CDR3 region has the DNA TGTGCCAGCAGTCCCCGGGTAGGGGGGGAGTCACCCCTCCACTTT. The encoded protein is CASSPRVGGESPLHF.

This clone was counted once. The chain combines TRBV9 with TRBJ1-1; 9 positions agree with TRBD1. The CDR3 covers 13 residues. CDR1 is SGDLS, CDR2 YYNGEE, per germline. After removal of 3 bases from V and 4 bases from J, the junction contained 1 base not matched to a gene. CDR3 DNA: TGTGCCAGCAGCGCGACAGGGGGCACTGAAGCTTTCTTT. The encoded protein is CASSATGGTEAFF.

The rearrangement links TRBV7-6 to TRBJ1-1; D is uncertain. V was shortened by 1 base and J by 4 bases, with 7 bases between the two germline ends. Germline CDR1 reads SGHVS; CDR2 reads FNYEAQ. The CDR3 spans 13 residues. CDR3 bases: TGTGCCAGCAGCTTAGAAGCGGGCACTGAAGCTTTCTTT. It yields the protein CASSLEAGTEAFF.

The gene calls are TRBV9 and TRBJ2-3; TRBD2 agrees at 7 bases. Per germline, CDR1 SGDLS and CDR2 YYNGEE. V was clipped by 4 bases and J by 2 bases; unmatched bases: 7. The CDR3 spans 15 residues. This chain's CDR3 is CASSTSSGYTDTQYF. The CDR3 DNA reads as TGTGCCAGCAGCACATCTAGCGGTTACACAGATACGCAGTATTTT.